These T cell receptor beta chains were read from a single sample in a study of CD8 T cells in ankylosing spondylitis. In TCRdb, the 5' RACE reads were re-called with MiXCR into one record per CDR3 protein. The profile shows 250,000 to 400,000 distinct CDR3 sequences, about 9.9% of them singletons. The sequenced material came from blood, either unsorted or a sorted T cell fraction (not recorded which). All receptors derive from a female donor with ankylosing spondylitis or in good health (not recorded which). Both conserved end residues are part of each CDR3. A D gene is named only where the DNA matches it firmly. Size is stated for part of the rows, as once, few or many counts, or as a class when the clone is expanded.

v_gene,abundance,j_gene,d_gene,CDR3nt,CDR3aa
TRBV7-9,many,TRBJ2-1,.,TGTGCCAGCAGCTTAGCTGTACGGGAGCAGTTCTTC,CASSLAVREQFF
TRBV2,.,TRBJ2-1,TRBD2,TGTGCCAGCAGTGAAATACTAGCGGGAGGGACCCATGAGCAGTTCTTC,CASSEILAGGTHEQFF
TRBV19,many,TRBJ1-1,.,TGTGCCAGTAGTATAGGGCCGGGACCGGAGGGGAACACTGAAGCTTTCTTT,CASSIGPGPEGNTEAFF
TRBV20-1,many,TRBJ2-7,.,TGCAGTGCCCAACTGTTCCGGGAACTTTTCTACGAGCAGTACTTC,CSAQLFRELFYEQYF
TRBV5-1,.,TRBJ1-3,TRBD1,TGCGCCAGCAGCTCTCCAGGGGGCAGAGGAAACACCATATATTTT,CASSSPGGRGNTIYF
TRBV5-1,many,TRBJ2-1,.,TGCGCCAGCAGGACAGGTCAGAGCTCCTACAATGAGCAGTTCTTC,CASRTGQSSYNEQFF
TRBV28,many,TRBJ2-1,TRBD1,TGTGCCAGCACGATAACAGGGGGCACCTACAATGAGCAGTTCTTC,CASTITGGTYNEQFF
TRBV9,once,TRBJ2-3,TRBD1,TGTGCCAGCAGCGTAGATCGACAGGGCCCCACAGATACGCAGTATTTT,CASSVDRQGPTDTQYF
TRBV20-1,few,TRBJ2-7,.,TGCAGTGCTAGAGAGAGGAGGAGAGGGGTCGAGCAGTACTTC,CSARERRRGVEQYF
TRBV3-1,few,TRBJ1-5,TRBD1,TGTGCCAGCAGCCAAGAGGGGAGGGACAGGAGAGGCAATCAGCCCCAGCATTTT,CASSQEGRDRRGNQPQHF
TRBV27,many,TRBJ2-7,TRBD2,TGTGCCAGCAGTTGGACTAGCGGGGTGTACGAGCAGTACTTC,CASSWTSGVYEQYF
TRBV9,few,TRBJ2-7,TRBD1,TGTGCCAGCAGTAAGGGACAGGTCCTCGAGCAGTACTTC,CASSKGQVLEQYF
TRBV9,few,TRBJ2-5,TRBD1,TGTGCCAGCAGCGTAGGTCAGGGGGCCGGAGAGACCCAGTACTTC,CASSVGQGAGETQYF
TRBV10-3,many,TRBJ2-3,.,TGTGCCACCCTCCCGGGGAACACAGATACGCAGTATTTT,CATLPGNTDTQYF
TRBV28,many,TRBJ1-5,.,TGTGCCAGCAAAGGAGGGGCAGTATTAGGGGGCAATCAGCCCCAGCATTTT,CASKGGAVLGGNQPQHF
TRBV5-1,.,TRBJ2-2,.,TGCGCCAGCAGCCCCCCCGGGACGGCAAACTCCTACGGGGAGCTGTTTTTT,CASSPPGTANSYGELFF
TRBV12-3/TRBV12-4,few,TRBJ2-2,.,TGTGCCATCGACCGACGAAAGGGGCCGCGCGCCGGGGAGCTGTTTTTT,CAIDRRKGPRAGELFF
TRBV5-1,.,TRBJ2-7,TRBD1,TGCGCCAGCAGCTGGACAGGGACCCACGAGCAGTACTTC,CASSWTGTHEQYF
TRBV18,many,TRBJ2-3,.,TGTGCCAGCTCACCACCCTTCAGCGGTTGGAACTACACAGATACGCAGTATTTT,CASSPPFSGWNYTDTQYF
TRBV10-3,many,TRBJ2-7,.,TGTGCCATCACCTTCGGAGCAGGGAGCTCCTACGAGCAGTACTTC,CAITFGAGSSYEQYF
TRBV6-6,.,TRBJ1-2,TRBD1,TGTGCCAGCAGCCCTACAGGGGATGGCTACACCTTC,CASSPTGDGYTF
TRBV19,.,TRBJ1-5,.,TGTGCCAGCGAGACTTCTAGGGGCCCAACGCAGCCCCAGCATTTT,CASETSRGPTQPQHF
TRBV10-3,many,TRBJ2-5,.,TGTGCCATCAGTGAGTATGCAGTCCAAGAGACCCAGTACTTC,CAISEYAVQETQYF
TRBV18,.,TRBJ2-3,TRBD1,TGTGCCAGCTCAAGAGCCGGGACAGGGAGCATAGATACGCAGTATTTT,CASSRAGTGSIDTQYF
TRBV27,few,TRBJ2-4,.,TGTGCCAGCACCCCCCGGGTGAGCGAGAACATTCAGTACTTC,CASTPRVSENIQYF
TRBV29-1,.,TRBJ2-7,TRBD2,TGCAGCGTTGAAAGGCGGCTAGCGGGAGTCTACGAGCAGTACTTC,CSVERRLAGVYEQYF
TRBV20-1,few,TRBJ1-5,TRBD1,TGCAGTAAGGGGGCAGGGCCCAGTCAGCCCCAGCATTTT,CSKGAGPSQPQHF
TRBV20-1,few,TRBJ1-6,.,TGCAGTATCAGGGATTTTAGATCCTATAATTCACCCCTCCACTTT,CSIRDFRSYNSPLHF
TRBV5-1,many,TRBJ2-1,.,TGCGCCAGCAACCCCCAGAGCTCCTACAATGAGCAGTTCTTC,CASNPQSSYNEQFF
TRBV5-1,many,TRBJ1-2,TRBD1,TGCGCCAGCAGCTTGGAGGGGGACAGAGGGAACTATGGCTACACCTTC,CASSLEGDRGNYGYTF
TRBV7-6,few,TRBJ2-2,TRBD2,TGTGCCAGCAGCTTGACTAGCCTTGTGGTCACCGGGGAGCTGTTTTTT,CASSLTSLVVTGELFF
TRBV5-1,many,TRBJ2-7,TRBD1,TGCGCCAGCAGCCCGGACAGGCTCTACGAGCAGTACTTC,CASSPDRLYEQYF
TRBV12-3/TRBV12-4,many,TRBJ2-1,TRBD2,TGTGCCAGCAGTTTAGGGAGTAGCGGGAGGGTTGGTGAGCAGTTCTTC,CASSLGSSGRVGEQFF
TRBV20-1,many,TRBJ1-1,TRBD1,TGCAGTGCTCGGCTATCGACAGGGGGATATACTGAAGCTTTCTTT,CSARLSTGGYTEAFF
TRBV20-1,many,TRBJ1-2,.,TGCAGTGCTAGAGTTGAATGGGGTTCTGGCTACACCTTC,CSARVEWGSGYTF
TRBV7-2,.,TRBJ2-1,.,TGTGCCAGCAGCTTTAGCATGGGGACAGAGCAGTTCTTC,CASSFSMGTEQFF
TRBV5-1,.,TRBJ2-3,TRBD2,TGCGCCAGCAGCTTGGGGCTCGGGGAGGGTGCAGATACGCAGTATTTT,CASSLGLGEGADTQYF
TRBV18,.,TRBJ1-2,.,TGTGCCAGCTCACCACTGGACGGAGGGGGATGGGATGGCTACACCTTC,CASSPLDGGGWDGYTF
TRBV5-5,.,TRBJ2-1,.,TGTGCCAGCAGCAAACAACCAGGGCCTTTTTACAATGAGCAGTTCTTC,CASSKQPGPFYNEQFF
TRBV12-3/TRBV12-4,many,TRBJ2-1,.,TGTGCCAGCAGTTTAATTGGGGGATCGGATGAGCAGTTCTTC,CASSLIGGSDEQFF